This T cell receptor beta chain was documented in a study of radiation and T cells in renal cell carcinoma. About the research overall: Nephrectomy followed 15 Gy stereotactic body radiation by 4 weeks.

The sample holds one count of this clone. Its antigen is unknown. This sample's time point: blood 2 weeks post-SBRT. Documented treatment: 15 Gy SBRT to primary tumor, nephrectomy 4 weeks later. After SBRT, blood was collected at 2 and 4 weeks, plus baseline. Generated by immunoSEQ multiplex PCR, the TCRdb table keeps only in-frame clones and is missing some. The sample yields tens of thousands of clones, 80% seen once. Whole-study findings and limits: From baseline, blood top tumor clonotypes peaked at 2 weeks post-radiation.

The CDR3 runs 14 residues. The germline CDR1 and CDR2 sequences are SGHRS and YFSETQ. Sample: blood, taken from a patient whose treatment included radiotherapy and nephrectomy. The origin of this receptor is a woman in her sixties or seventies with renal cell carcinoma. The chain uses TRBV5-1 and TRBJ2-5; 7 nucleotides align to TRBD2. The closer fit of TRBJ2-7 to the DNA end suggests the J call may be wrong. The CDR3 region is CASSPREARYEQYF. In DNA form, the CDR3 reads TGCGCCAGCAGCCCCCGGGAGGCGCGGTACGAGCAGTACTTC.